The text below deals with one T cell receptor beta chain. Its target antigen remains unknown. It has no much larger one-base neighbor in the sample; base qualities were not kept. The High Capacity cDNA Reverse Transcription Kit was used to reverse transcribe all of the isolated RNA, meaning that expressed TCRB transcripts were what got sequenced. Deep immunoSEQ sequencing was performed on naive, central memory and regulatory T cell samples, with an average of about 3.6 million total reads per sample. Sorted cells were lysed in RLT buffer and RNA was extracted with DNase-treated RNeasy Micro or Mini kits, depending on cell number. To prevent cross-contamination, every cell subset was processed on its own, while patient and healthy donor samples were processed together. TCRB sequences were amplified from cDNA with the immunoSEQ multiplex PCR, producing 87-bp fragments spanning the CDR3 region. The amplicons were sequenced using the Illumina HiSeq platform. In the paper's pipeline: PCR bias was computationally corrected using synthetic template baselines, reads within Hamming distance 2 were collapsed, and singletons that could not be merged were discarded. Reads were aligned against IMGT to assign V, D and J genes, CDR3 length and insertions or deletions at six rearrangement sites. Clonotype counts were normalized to sorted cell number within each subset before computing true diversity and Gini coefficients with the tcR R package. The overlap coefficient, calculated on TCRB nucleotide sequences, was used to measure repertoire sharing. As a proxy for the pre-selection repertoire, out-of-frame TCRB sequences from naive cells were analyzed. What TCRdb holds here is the immuneACCESS table cut down to in-frame rearrangements. Part of the clones is not present; checked against another copy, under half of the missing clones reflect an unresolved V gene, and the others are unexplained. That table supplies the V and J calls and clone size; D and trimming were determined from the DNA. In this sample the table shows hundreds of thousands of clones, 13% of which occur a single time. The top ten constitute less than 0.025% of the sample.

From each donor, a single peripheral blood sample of about 100 mL on average was drawn into heparinised tubes. A BD FACSAria II and a panel including CD45RO, CCR7, CD25, CD127, CD95 and CD27 were used to sort naive, central memory, regulatory and stem cell-like memory CD4+ T cells. Every sorted population had a purity above 95%. Right away, PBMCs were isolated by Lymphoprep density gradient centrifugation and were stained directly, with no culture step. So that batch effects would be minimized, each experiment stained and sorted samples in pairs, pairing one healthy donor with one patient. These data belong to a study of beta chain features in type 1 diabetes (dated by TCRdb to the late 2010s). With respect to the entire study: Patients and healthy donors did not differ in mean age, gender distribution, total cell number or subset yield. A total of 100 million to 110 million sorted cells were examined across all samples, and a strong correlation was observed between cell number per subset and RNA yield. Regulatory and stem cell-like memory subsets were isolated from only 8 patients and 8 healthy donors, whereas naive and central memory subsets came from all 30 or so donors. The study compared TCRB repertoires of sorted circulating CD4+ T cell subsets between recently diagnosed type 1 diabetes patients and matched healthy donors. The paper's findings and limits, for the study overall: PCR might favor shorter templates, but patient and control samples were amplified and corrected together, so any skew would affect both groups equally. Because the HLA sub-analyses included only small numbers of individuals, any influence of HLA type on TCRB rearrangement was left unresolved. Because cDNA was sequenced instead of genomic DNA, highly expressing activated cells could be over-represented, though the groups showed no difference in activation or CD3 levels. Naive, central memory and regulatory TCRB repertoires appeared more similar among patients than among healthy donors. At VDJ recombination sites, patients with type 1 diabetes made fewer insertions and deleted more nucleotides, a pattern implying thymic rearrangement abnormalities. Type 1 diabetes patients showed a moderate but significant shortening of TCRB CDR3 length in all four CD4+ subsets.

Inclusive of the bounding cysteine and phenylalanine, the CDR3 is 16 residues long. Just CDR3 DNA is preserved here, 48 bases in frame from base 1. Germline trimming amounts to 1 base on V and 2 bases on J, with 5 as the count of junction bases outside the gene matches. The germline V gene encodes CDR1 SGHTA and CDR2 FQGNSA. Sequencing was performed on naive CD4+ T cells from blood. The cell subset or site label on this specimen signifies: true naive CD4+ T cells. The sequence links TRBV7-2 to TRBJ1-2, and 9 bases in between align with TRBD1. This clonotype was obtained from a young man with type 1 diabetes. CDR3 protein: CASSLVSGQGNYGYTF. The DNA sequence follows: TGTGCCAGCAGCTTAGTGAGTGGACAGGGGAACTATGGCTACACCTTC.